This passage covers 13 T cell receptor beta chains from one sample sequenced in a study of OX40 agonist ivuxolimab in advanced cancers. Measured with immunoSEQ multiplex PCR; TCRdb has only the in-frame clones, and not every one. The sample has about 44,000 clones, around 80% seen once. This specimen was CD4+ or CD8+ T cells sorted from blood, taken in a trial of the OX40 agonist ivuxolimab. The receptor set was obtained from an adult with an advanced solid tumor such as melanoma, head and neck, liver or kidney cancer.

The gene calls are TRBV11-3 and TRBJ1-3; D remains unclear. Germline loops: CDR1 SGHNT, CDR2 YENEEA. Between the trimmed V and J ends, which lost 5 bases and 8 bases, there was a span of 13 bases. The CDR3 has 13 residues. The CDR3 bases are TGTGCCAGCAGCCCCCGGCCTGGGGACACCATATATTTT. Its translation is CASSPRPGDTIYF.

The chain has TRBV11-2 and TRBJ2-1; D is possibly TRBD2 (5 bases). The CDR3 has 12 residues. CDR1 and CDR2 from the germline V gene are SGHAT and FQNNGV. The germline V and J ends were trimmed by 1 base and 10 bases, with 8 bases remaining between them. CDR3 residues: CASSLGTREQFF. The CDR3 nucleotides are TGTGCCAGCAGCTTAGGAACTAGGGAGCAGTTCTTC. The full variable domain, rest sourced from reference TRBV11-2 and TRBJ2-1, is EAGVAQSPRYKIIEKRQSVAFWCNPISGHATLYWYQQILGQGPKLLIQFQNNGVVDDSQLPKDRFSAERLKGVDSTLKIQPAKLEDSAVYLCASSLGTREQFFGPGTRLTVL.

Written as DNA, the CDR3 is TGTGCACGAGGTAGTGTCGGGGATGGCTACACCTTC. This translates into CARGSVGDGYTF. This chain uses TRBV30 with TRBJ1-2; D uncertain. CDR3 length: 12 amino acids. Germline V gene lookup returns CDR1 GTSNPN and CDR2 SVGIG (reference sequence).

The V call is TRBV5-1, the J call TRBJ1-3; TRBD1 aligns across 7 bases. Germline-derived CDR1 and CDR2 are SGHRS and YFSETQ. V trimming: 5 bases; J trimming: 2 bases; junction bases outside the gene matches: 4. The CDR3 runs to 14 residues. The CDR3 here is CASSDTGAGNTIYF. The CDR3 region has the DNA TGCGCCAGCAGTGACACAGGGGCTGGAAACACCATATATTTT.

The J gene is TRBJ1-2, the V gene TRBV2; D uncertain. The length of the CDR3 is 15 residues. Germline CDR1 reads SNHLY; CDR2 reads FYNNEI. Trimming pared 2 bases from V and 8 bases from J, leaving 18 bases between. Here the CDR3 reads CASSEWSPAPEGYTF. The CDR3 DNA is TGTGCCAGCAGTGAATGGTCACCTGCGCCTGAGGGCTACACCTTC.

CDR3 DNA: TGTGCCAGCAGTTTAGTCGGGGGGGGTGGAGGAAGGCAGTACTTC. This sequence encodes CASSLVGGGGGRQYF. The gene calls are TRBV28 and TRBJ2-7, with 8 bases that match TRBD2. The junction had 12 bases not matched to a gene; V was cut back by 2 bases and J by 9 bases. Germline values: CDR1 MDHEN, CDR2 SYDVKM. The CDR3 has 15 amino acids.

The V and J genes are TRBV28 and TRBJ1-1; D is perhaps TRBD1 (5 bases). Between the trimmed V and J ends, which lost 5 bases and 4 bases, there was a span of 11 bases. The CDR3 loop spans 13 amino acids. Germline CDR1 MDHEN, CDR2 SYDVKM. CDR3 DNA: TGTGCCAGCAGTCCGCCCGGGGGCACTGAAGCTTTCTTT. It codes for CASSPPGGTEAFF.

By frequency in the sample, this clone is large. The chain recombines TRBV6-5 with TRBJ1-3; no clear D gene. CDR3 length: 14 amino acids. The V and J ends lost 2 bases and 0 bases respectively, with 5 bases between them. Germline assignment: CDR1 MNHEY and CDR2 SVGAGI. The CDR3 is CASSYMSSGNTIYF. DNA for the CDR3: TGTGCCAGCAGTTACATGAGCTCTGGAAACACCATATATTTT.

The chain joins TRBV7-3 to TRBJ2-2; a weak D match, TRBD1 (6 bases). Germline values: CDR1 SGHTA, CDR2 FQGTGA. Trimming pared 3 bases from V and 6 bases from J, leaving 14 bases between. This CDR3 has 15 amino acids. CDR3 residues: CASSLGQGTPGELFF. In DNA form, the CDR3 reads TGTGCCAGCAGCTTGGGGCAGGGGACCCCCGGGGAGCTGTTTTTT.

The rearrangement links TRBV28 to TRBJ1-2, with TRBD1 as a possible D gene (5 bases). CDR3 length: 12 residues. CDR1 MDHEN and CDR2 SYDVKM come from the germline V gene. Trimming pared 5 bases from V and 4 bases from J, leaving 8 bases between. DNA of the CDR3: TGTGCCAGCAGTATGACAGTCTATGGCTACACCTTC. Protein sequence: CASSMTVYGYTF.

V and J are TRBV5-4 and TRBJ2-1, with D perhaps matching TRBD2 (5 bases). There are 15 residues in the CDR3. Trimming stripped 0 bases from V and 4 bases from J, with 11 bases between. From germline, CDR1 is SGHNT and CDR2 YYREEE (reference sequence). CDR3 nucleotides: TGTGCCAGCAGCTTGGGAGCGGCAAGGTACAATGAGCAGTTCTTC. Translated, it gives CASSLGAARYNEQFF.

V usage is TRBV13 and J usage is TRBJ1-5, with unresolved D. Germline values: CDR1 PRHDT, CDR2 FYEKMQ (reference sequence). Trimming removed 0 bases at V and 1 base at J, with 4 bases between. This CDR3 has 14 residues. The CDR3 DNA is TGTGCCAGCAGCTTAGGACGGAGCAATCAGCCCCAGCATTTT. This codes for CASSLGRSNQPQHF.

This clone has more than one count but fewer than ten. V usage is TRBV11-2 and J usage is TRBJ1-2; D gene unclear. V was pared by 5 bases and J by 8 bases, with 12 bases between. This CDR3 contains 12 residues. CDR1 and CDR2 (germline): SGHAT, FQNNGV. CDR3 DNA: TGTGCCAGCAGCCCCATTTCGACCGGCTACACCTTC. This encodes CASSPISTGYTF.